A selection of T cell receptor beta chains follows, all from one sample in a study of blood T cell repertoires in COVID-19. Repertoires were generated with immunoSEQ multiplex PCR, while TCRdb's copy carries only in-frame clones and drops some. The repertoire holds 100,000 to 150,000 clones, with 65% to 85% as singletons. The material sequenced was peripheral blood. These receptor sequences come from a man older than 75 with active or convalescent COVID-19. Each CDR3 is given with its conserved first and last residue. D genes are given only for firm matches.

j_gene | d_gene | v_gene | len | CDR3nt | CDR3aa
TRBJ1-2 | NA | TRBV24-1 | 14 | TGTGCCACCAGTGATTCATACAGACCATATGGCTACACCTTC | CATSDSYRPYGYTF
TRBJ1-2 | NA | TRBV7-3 | 13 | TGTGCCAGCAGCTTAACCCCCTCCTATGGCTACACCTTC | CASSLTPSYGYTF
TRBJ2-1 | TRBD1 | TRBV7-2 | 14 | TGTGCCAGCAGCCAAGGACAGGACTACAATGAGCAGTTCTTC | CASSQGQDYNEQFF
TRBJ1-4 | TRBD1 | TRBV10-3 | 16 | TGTGCCATCGGCCGGGACAGGGTCGATTCGACTGAAAAACTGTTTTTT | CAIGRDRVDSTEKLFF
TRBJ2-1 | NA | TRBV19 | 13 | TGTGCCAGTAGTGCCACGACAGTAGCTGAGCAGTTCTTC | CASSATTVAEQFF
TRBJ1-2 | TRBD1 | TRBV5-1 | 14 | TGCGCCAGCAGCTTGGGGGGACAGAGCTATGGCTACACCTTC | CASSLGGQSYGYTF
TRBJ2-7 | TRBD2 | TRBV18 | 14 | TGTGCCAGCTCACCGGTGGCGGGGGCCTACGAGCAGTACTTC | CASSPVAGAYEQYF
TRBJ1-2 | NA | TRBV6-5 | 15 | TGTGCCAGCATAAAGTCGGCAGGGGCGATCTATGGCTACACCTTC | CASIKSAGAIYGYTF
TRBJ2-7 | TRBD2 | TRBV9 | 12 | TGTGCCAGCAGCGCCGAAGCGGGGCTACAGTACTTC | CASSAEAGLQYF
TRBJ1-2 | NA | TRBV7-2 | 14 | TGTGCCAGCAGCACACGACAGGCTGGCTATGGCTACACCTTC | CASSTRQAGYGYTF
TRBJ1-1 | NA | TRBV7-2 | 14 | TGTGCCAGCAGCTTAGATCAGGTGAACACTGAAGCTTTCTTT | CASSLDQVNTEAFF